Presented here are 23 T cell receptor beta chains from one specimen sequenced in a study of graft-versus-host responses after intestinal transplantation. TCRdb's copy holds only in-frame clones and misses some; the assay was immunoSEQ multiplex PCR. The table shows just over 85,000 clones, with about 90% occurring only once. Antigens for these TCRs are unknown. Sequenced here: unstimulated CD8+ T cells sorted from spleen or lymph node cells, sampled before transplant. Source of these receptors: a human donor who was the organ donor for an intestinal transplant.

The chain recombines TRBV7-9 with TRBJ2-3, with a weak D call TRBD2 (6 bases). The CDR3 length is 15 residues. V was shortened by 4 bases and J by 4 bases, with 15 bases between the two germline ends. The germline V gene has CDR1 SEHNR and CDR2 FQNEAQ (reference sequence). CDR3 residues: CASSSIAAPSDTQYF. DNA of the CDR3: TGTGCCAGCAGCTCTATAGCGGCACCGTCAGATACGCAGTATTTT.

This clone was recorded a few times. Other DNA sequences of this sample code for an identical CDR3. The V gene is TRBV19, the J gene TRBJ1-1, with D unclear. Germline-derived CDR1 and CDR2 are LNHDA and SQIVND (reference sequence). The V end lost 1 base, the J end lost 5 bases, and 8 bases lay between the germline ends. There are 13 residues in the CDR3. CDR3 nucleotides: TGTGCCAGTAGTATAGGAGGAGGGACTGAAGCTTTCTTT. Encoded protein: CASSIGGGTEAFF.

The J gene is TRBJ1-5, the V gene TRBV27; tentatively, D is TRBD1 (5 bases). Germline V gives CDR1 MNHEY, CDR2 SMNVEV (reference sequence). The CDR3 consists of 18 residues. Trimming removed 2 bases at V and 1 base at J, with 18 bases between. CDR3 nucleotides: TGTGCCAGCAGTTTAAGTGGACACCTTCGCGTGAGCAATCAGCCCCAGCATTTT. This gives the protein CASSLSGHLRVSNQPQHF.

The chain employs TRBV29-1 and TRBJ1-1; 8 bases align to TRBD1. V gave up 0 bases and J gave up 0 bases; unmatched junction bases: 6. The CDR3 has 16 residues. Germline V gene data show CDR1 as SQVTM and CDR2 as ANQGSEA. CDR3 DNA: TGCAGCGTTGAAGACCCTCGACAGGGGATGAACACTGAAGCTTTCTTT. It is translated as CSVEDPRQGMNTEAFF.

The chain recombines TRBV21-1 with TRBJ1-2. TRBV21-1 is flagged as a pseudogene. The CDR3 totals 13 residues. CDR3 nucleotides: TGTGCCAGCAGCAATATCAGGGAGGGCGGCTACACCTTC. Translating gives CASSNIREGGYTF.

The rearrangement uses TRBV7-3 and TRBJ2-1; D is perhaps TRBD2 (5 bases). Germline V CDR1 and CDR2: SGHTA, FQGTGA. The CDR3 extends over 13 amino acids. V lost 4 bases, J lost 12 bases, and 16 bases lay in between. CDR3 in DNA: TGTGCCAGCAGCTCCACCCAAGGGCGGGTGCAGTTCTTC. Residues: CASSSTQGRVQFF.

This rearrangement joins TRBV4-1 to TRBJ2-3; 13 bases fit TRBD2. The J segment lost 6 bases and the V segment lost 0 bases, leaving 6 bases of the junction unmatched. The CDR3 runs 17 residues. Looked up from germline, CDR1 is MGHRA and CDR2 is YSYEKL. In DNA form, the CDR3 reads TGCGCCAGCAGCCAAGATCCACTAGCGGGGGGGACTGATACGCAGTATTTT. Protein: CASSQDPLAGGTDTQYF.

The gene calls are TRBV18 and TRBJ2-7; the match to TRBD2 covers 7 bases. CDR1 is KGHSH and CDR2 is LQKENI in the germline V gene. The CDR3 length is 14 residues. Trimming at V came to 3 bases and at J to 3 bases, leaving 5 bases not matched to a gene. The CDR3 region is CASSPESGIYEQYF. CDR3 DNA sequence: TGTGCCAGCTCACCGGAGAGCGGGATCTACGAGCAGTACTTC. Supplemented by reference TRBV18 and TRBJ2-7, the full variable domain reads NAGVMQNPRHLVRRRGQEARLRCSPMKGHSHVYWYRQLPEEGLKFMVYLQKENIIDESGMPKERFSAEFPKEGPSILRIQQVVRGDSAAYFCASSPESGIYEQYFGPGTRLTVT.

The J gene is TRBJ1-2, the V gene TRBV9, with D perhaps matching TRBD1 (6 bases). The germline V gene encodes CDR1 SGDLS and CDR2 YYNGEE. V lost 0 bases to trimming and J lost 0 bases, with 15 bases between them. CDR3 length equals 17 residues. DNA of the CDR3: TGTGCCAGCAGCGTAGCTACGGACAGCCAAGCTAACTATGGCTACACCTTC. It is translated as CASSVATDSQANYGYTF.

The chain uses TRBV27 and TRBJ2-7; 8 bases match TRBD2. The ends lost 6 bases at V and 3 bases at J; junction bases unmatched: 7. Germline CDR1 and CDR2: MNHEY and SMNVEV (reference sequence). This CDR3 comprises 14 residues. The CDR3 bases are TGTGCCAGCAGGCCCGGGACTAGTATCTACGAGCAGTACTTC. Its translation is CASRPGTSIYEQYF.

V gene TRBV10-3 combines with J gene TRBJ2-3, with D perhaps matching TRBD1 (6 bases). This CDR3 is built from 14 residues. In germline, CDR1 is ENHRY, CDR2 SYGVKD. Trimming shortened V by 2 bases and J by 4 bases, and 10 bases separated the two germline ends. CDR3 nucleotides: TGTGCCATCAGTGAGCCTGGGGGCGCAGATACGCAGTATTTT. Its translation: CAISEPGGADTQYF.

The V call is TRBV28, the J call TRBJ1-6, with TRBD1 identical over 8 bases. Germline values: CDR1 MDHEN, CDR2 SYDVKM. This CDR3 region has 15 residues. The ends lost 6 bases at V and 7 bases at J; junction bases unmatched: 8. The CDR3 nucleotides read TGTGCCAGCAGGTTCCCAACAGGGGGGAATTCACCCCTCCACTTT. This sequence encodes CASRFPTGGNSPLHF.

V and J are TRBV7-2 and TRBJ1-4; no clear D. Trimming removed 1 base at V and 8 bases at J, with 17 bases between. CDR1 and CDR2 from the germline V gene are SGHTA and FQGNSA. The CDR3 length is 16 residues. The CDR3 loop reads CASSLEAITAREKLFF. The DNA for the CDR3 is TGTGCCAGCAGCTTAGAGGCAATTACCGCGCGGGAAAAACTGTTTTTT.

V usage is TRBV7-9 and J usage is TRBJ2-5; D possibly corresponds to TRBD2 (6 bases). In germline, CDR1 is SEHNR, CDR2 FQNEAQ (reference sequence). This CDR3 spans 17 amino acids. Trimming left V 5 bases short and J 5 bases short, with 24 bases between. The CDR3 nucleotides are TGTGCCAGCAGCACGTATAGGGACCGTCCTGGAGGGGAGACCCAGTACTTC. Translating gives CASSTYRDRPGGETQYF.

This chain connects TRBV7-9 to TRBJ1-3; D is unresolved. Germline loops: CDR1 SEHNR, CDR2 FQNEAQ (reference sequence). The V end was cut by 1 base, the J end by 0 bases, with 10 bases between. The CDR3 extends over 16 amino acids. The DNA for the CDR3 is TGTGCCAGCAGCTTAGAATGGGCAGTCTCTGGAAACACCATATATTTT. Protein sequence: CASSLEWAVSGNTIYF.

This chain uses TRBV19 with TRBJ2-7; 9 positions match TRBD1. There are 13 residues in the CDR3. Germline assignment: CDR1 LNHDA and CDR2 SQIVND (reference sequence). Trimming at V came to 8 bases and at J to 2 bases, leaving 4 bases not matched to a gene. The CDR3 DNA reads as TGTGCCAGTGGGACAGGGATCCCCTACGAGCAGTACTTC. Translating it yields CASGTGIPYEQYF.

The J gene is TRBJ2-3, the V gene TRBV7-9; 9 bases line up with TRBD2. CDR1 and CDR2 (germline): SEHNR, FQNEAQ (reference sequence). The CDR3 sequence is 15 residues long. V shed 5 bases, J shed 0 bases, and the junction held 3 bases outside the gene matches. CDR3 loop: CASSPSGASTDTQYF. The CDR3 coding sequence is TGTGCCAGCAGCCCTAGCGGGGCTAGCACAGATACGCAGTATTTT.

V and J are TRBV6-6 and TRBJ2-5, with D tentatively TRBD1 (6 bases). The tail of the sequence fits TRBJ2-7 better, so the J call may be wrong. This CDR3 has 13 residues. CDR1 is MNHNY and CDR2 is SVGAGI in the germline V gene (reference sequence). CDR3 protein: CASTGQSSYEQYF. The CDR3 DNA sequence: TGTGCCAGCACCGGACAGAGTAGCTACGAGCAGTACTTC.

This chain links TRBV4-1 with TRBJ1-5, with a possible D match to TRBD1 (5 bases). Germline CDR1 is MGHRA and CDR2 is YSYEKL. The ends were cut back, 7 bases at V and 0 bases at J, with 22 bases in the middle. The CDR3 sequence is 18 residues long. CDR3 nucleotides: TGCGCCAGCACCCCTGAACCAGGGAATCCTTATAGCAATCAGCCCCAGCATTTT. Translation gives CASTPEPGNPYSNQPQHF.

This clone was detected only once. The CDR3 region is CASSVGANYGYTF. CDR3 coding DNA: TGTGCCAGCAGTGTGGGGGCAAACTATGGCTACACCTTC. The rearrangement joins TRBV27 to TRBJ1-2; possibly TRBD1 for D (6 bases). Trimming stripped 5 bases from V and 2 bases from J, with 9 bases between. Germline assignment: CDR1 MNHEY and CDR2 SMNVEV (reference sequence). The CDR3 loop spans 13 amino acids.

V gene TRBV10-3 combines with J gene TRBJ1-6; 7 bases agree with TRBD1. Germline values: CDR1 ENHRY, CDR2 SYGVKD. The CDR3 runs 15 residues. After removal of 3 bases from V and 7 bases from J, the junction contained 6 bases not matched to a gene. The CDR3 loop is CAISDRDRENSPLHF. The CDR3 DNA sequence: TGTGCCATCAGTGACCGGGACAGAGAAAATTCACCCCTCCACTTT.

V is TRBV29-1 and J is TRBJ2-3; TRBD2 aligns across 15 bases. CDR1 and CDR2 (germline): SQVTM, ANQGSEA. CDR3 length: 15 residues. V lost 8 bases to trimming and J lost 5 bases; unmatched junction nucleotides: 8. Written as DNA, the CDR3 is TGCAGCTCCTGGACTAGCGGGGGGGCCGTAGATACGCAGTATTTT. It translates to CSSWTSGGAVDTQYF.

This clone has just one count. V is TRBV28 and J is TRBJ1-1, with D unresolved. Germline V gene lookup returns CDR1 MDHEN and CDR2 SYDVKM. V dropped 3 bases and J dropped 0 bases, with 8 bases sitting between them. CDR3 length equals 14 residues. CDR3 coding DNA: TGTGCCAGCAGTTTGTCAGGTGTGAACACTGAAGCTTTCTTT. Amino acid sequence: CASSLSGVNTEAFF.